A single sample gave rise to the 24 T cell receptor beta chains below, sequenced in a study of CD8 T cells in Susac syndrome. cDNA came from about 0.5 to 1 ug RNA primed by random hexamers. TCRdb independently ran MiXCR on the immunoSEQ multiplex PCR reads; one entry per CDR3 protein. The table records around 200,000 distinct CDR3 sequences, approximately 95% of them present only once. Sequencing was carried out using CD4+ T cells from PBMCs. These TCRs come from a human donor in good health.

The genes are TRBV20-1 and TRBJ2-7; TRBD1 aligns across 7 bases. CDR3 size: 14 residues. V was clipped by 5 bases and J by 4 bases; unmatched bases: 11. Germline lookup yields CDR1 DFQATT and CDR2 SNEGSKA (reference sequence). The DNA for the CDR3 is TGCAGTGCTTACAATCGAAAGACAGGGTACGAGCAGTACTTC. It specifies CSAYNRKTGYEQYF.

The V call is TRBV3-1, the J call TRBJ2-5, with no clear D. Trimming pared 0 bases from V and 2 bases from J, leaving 10 bases between. The germline V gene has CDR1 LGHDT and CDR2 YNNKEL (reference sequence). The CDR3 is 15 residues long. CDR3 sequence reads: CASSQEVGHQETQYF. Here the CDR3 DNA reads TGTGCCAGCAGCCAAGAGGTGGGCCATCAAGAGACCCAGTACTTC.

J is TRBJ1-2 and V is TRBV29-1, with D possibly being TRBD1 (6 bases). V lost 3 bases to trimming and J lost 4 bases, with 15 bases between them. Germline-derived CDR1 and CDR2 are SQVTM and ANQGSEA. This CDR3 has 14 residues. CDR3 sequence reads: CSVESPGVPYGYTF. The CDR3, as DNA: TGCAGCGTTGAGAGTCCAGGGGTCCCCTATGGCTACACCTTC.

The rearrangement joins TRBV10-3 to TRBJ2-7; a possible D gene is TRBD1 (6 bases). Looked up from germline, CDR1 is ENHRY and CDR2 is SYGVKD. Trimming stripped 3 bases from V and 6 bases from J, with 12 bases between. The CDR3 is 13 residues long. In nucleotides, the CDR3 is TGTGCCATCAGTGATGGGGGCCGGGGCGAGCAGTACGTC. Its translation: CAISDGGRGEQYV.

This chain uses TRBV3-1 with TRBJ1-3; unclear D gene. Trimming cost V 1 base and J 1 base, with 8 bases left between them. The V gene's germline CDR1 is LGHDT and CDR2 YNNKEL (reference sequence). The CDR3 sequence is 15 residues long. The CDR3 coding sequence is TGTGCCAGCAGCCAAGTAGGAGGGTCTGGAAACACCATATATTTT. Its translation is CASSQVGGSGNTIYF. Complete variable domain (other parts from reference TRBV3-1 and TRBJ1-3): DTAVSQTPKYLVTQMGNDKSIKCEQNLGHDTMYWYKQDSKKFLKIMFSYNNKELIINETVPNRFSPKSPDKAHLNLHINSLELGDSAVYFCASSQVGGSGNTIYFGEGSWLTVV.

This clonotype showed up just once. The rearrangement uses TRBV28 and TRBJ2-6, with 9 bases matching TRBD2. The J segment lost 0 bases and the V segment lost 6 bases, leaving 6 bases of the junction unmatched. Germline V gives CDR1 MDHEN, CDR2 SYDVKM. CDR3 size: 17 residues. The CDR3 loop reads CASSIAGVPSGANVLTF. In DNA form, the CDR3 reads TGTGCCAGCAGCATAGCGGGAGTTCCCTCTGGGGCCAACGTCCTGACTTTC.

This sequence joins TRBV12-3 or TRBV12-4 and TRBJ2-3, with 7 bases lining up with TRBD1. Unmatched junction bases numbered 5, after V lost 7 bases and J lost 1 base. CDR3 length: 14 amino acids. In nucleotides, the CDR3 is TGTGCCAGCACCAGACAGGGTCGCACAGATACGCAGTATTTT. The encoded protein is CASTRQGRTDTQYF.

DNA of the CDR3: TGTGCCAGCCTAGCGACAGTCACTAGCACAGATACGCAGTATTTT. Encoded protein: CASLATVTSTDTQYF. The rearrangement uses TRBV6-5 and TRBJ2-3, with D possibly being TRBD2 (6 bases). The ends were cut back, 8 bases at V and 0 bases at J, with 15 bases in the middle. CDR1 MNHEY and CDR2 SVGAGI come from the germline V gene. The CDR3 is 15 amino acids.

This CDR3 is CSVENIVVGGRGAFF. For the CDR3, the DNA is TGCAGCGTTGAAAATATTGTTGTGGGTGGCCGCGGGGCTTTCTTT. This chain uses TRBV29-1 with TRBJ1-1, with no clear D. Germline V gene sequence: CDR1 SQVTM, CDR2 ANQGSEA. This CDR3 has 15 residues. Trimming shortened V by 2 bases and J by 11 bases, and 24 bases separated the two germline ends.

The chain joins TRBV23-1 to TRBJ2-7, with D possibly being TRBD1 (5 bases). TRBV23-1 is assigned to the ORF class and has an uncertain function. The V and J ends lost 0 bases and 2 bases respectively, with 11 bases between them. This CDR3 is built from 15 residues. The CDR3 loop is CASSQSGLGPYEQYV. CDR3 DNA: TGCGCCAGCAGTCAATCGGGCCTGGGGCCCTACGAGCAGTACGTC.

The rearrangement uses TRBV12-3 or TRBV12-4 and TRBJ2-2; D unresolved. The CDR3 spans 14 residues. Trimming cost V 2 bases and J 4 bases, with 8 bases left between them. The CDR3 region is CASSLRQATGELFF. CDR3 DNA: TGTGCCAGCAGTTTAAGGCAGGCCACCGGGGAGCTGTTTTTT.

The J gene is TRBJ2-1, the V gene TRBV12-3 or TRBV12-4; no reliable D call. Trimming left V 4 bases short and J 10 bases short, with 8 bases between. CDR3 length equals 11 residues. DNA for the CDR3: TGTGCCAGCAGTTCCTACGGGGAGCAGTTCTTC. It is translated as CASSSYGEQFF.

This sequence joins TRBV20-1 and TRBJ2-3, with D tentatively TRBD1 or TRBD2 (5 bases each). CDR3 length: 14 amino acids. The germline gives CDR1 DFQATT, CDR2 SNEGSKA (reference sequence). Trimming shortened V by 0 bases and J by 2 bases, and 9 bases separated the two germline ends. The CDR3 DNA follows: TGCAGTGCTAGAGATCGGGGCTTCACAGATACGCAGTATTTT. It yields the protein CSARDRGFTDTQYF.

The chain couples TRBV25-1 to TRBJ2-7; TRBD2 is a possible D gene (5 bases). V gave up 9 bases and J gave up 0 bases, with 12 bases separating them. The CDR3 is made up of 13 amino acids. CDR1 and CDR2 from the germline V gene are MGHDK and SYGVNS. This CDR3 reads CASGSTASYEQYF. As DNA, the CDR3 is TGTGCCAGTGGGAGTACGGCCTCCTACGAGCAGTACTTC.

The chain combines TRBV29-1 with TRBJ1-2; 7 bases match TRBD1. The CDR3 spans 14 residues. The germline V gene has CDR1 SQVTM and CDR2 ANQGSEA. J was trimmed by 0 bases and V by 6 bases; bases with no gene match: 7. Here the CDR3 reads CSVPTGASNYGYTF. The DNA for the CDR3 is TGCAGCGTCCCAACAGGGGCGTCTAACTATGGCTACACCTTC.

The rearrangement uses TRBV20-1 and TRBJ2-1, with D possibly matching TRBD2 (6 bases). The CDR3 runs to 11 residues. V lost 2 bases and J lost 15, with 14 bases in between. In germline, CDR1 is DFQATT, CDR2 SNEGSKA (reference sequence). The DNA for the CDR3 is TGCAGTGCTAGATGGACTACCGCCCGGTTCTTC. Translation: CSARWTTARFF.

This chain joins TRBV15 and TRBJ2-7; D gene unclear. The CDR3 is made up of 11 amino acids. CDR1 is LNHNV and CDR2 is YYDKDF in the germline V gene (reference sequence). Trimming pared 5 bases from V and 7 bases from J, leaving 9 bases between. CDR3 amino acids: CATSRAQEQYF. The CDR3 DNA is TGTGCCACCAGCCGCGCGCAGGAGCAGTACTTC.

The chain recombines TRBV6-6 with TRBJ1-1; no definite D call. The CDR3 contains 12 residues. Germline V gives CDR1 MNHNY, CDR2 SVGAGI (reference sequence). Trimming took 2 bases from V and 5 from J, leaving 6 bases between them. The CDR3 region is CASSYGTTEAFF. DNA for the CDR3: TGTGCCAGCAGTTACGGTACGACTGAAGCTTTCTTT.

This CDR3 reads CASSMGAQTDTQYF. CDR3 nucleotide sequence: TGTGCCAGCAGCATGGGGGCCCAGACGGATACGCAGTATTTT. The rearrangement uses TRBV9 and TRBJ2-3; D is perhaps TRBD1 (6 bases). The V and J ends lost 4 bases and 6 bases respectively, with 15 bases between them. CDR3 length equals 14 residues. Looked up from germline, CDR1 is SGDLS and CDR2 is YYNGEE.

The chain links TRBV20-1 to TRBJ2-1; TRBD2 agrees at 7 bases. The CDR3 spans 12 residues. Looked up from germline, CDR1 is DFQATT and CDR2 is SNEGSKA (reference sequence). The CDR3 DNA follows: TGCACCCCGGGCCGGGGGGACAATGAGCAGTTCTTC. Protein product: CTPGRGDNEQFF.

This rearrangement joins TRBV24-1 to TRBJ1-5, with D unresolved. The ends were cut back, 0 bases at V and 9 bases at J, with 5 bases in the middle. CDR1 KGHDR and CDR2 SFDVKD come from the germline V gene. The CDR3 is 12 amino acids. Here the CDR3 DNA reads TGTGCCACCAGTGATTTGCTAGTGCCCCAGCATTTT. It is translated as CATSDLLVPQHF.

The gene calls are TRBV5-4 and TRBJ2-7; 7 nucleotides align to TRBD1. Trimming cost V 4 bases and J 3 bases; bases outside gene matches: 7. This CDR3 contains 14 residues. CDR1 and CDR2 from the germline V gene are SGHNT and YYREEE (reference sequence). Here the CDR3 reads CASSTGTDHYEQYF. The CDR3 nucleotides are TGTGCCAGCAGCACCGGGACAGACCACTACGAGCAGTACTTC.

The rearrangement uses TRBV6-5 and TRBJ2-3; 7 nucleotides line up with TRBD2. After removal of 8 bases from V and 8 bases from J, the junction contained 10 bases not matched to a gene. Looked up from germline, CDR1 is MNHEY and CDR2 is SVGAGI. The CDR3 spans 13 residues. The CDR3 here is CASAGAGMGTQYF. CDR3 nucleotide sequence: TGTGCCAGCGCGGGAGCGGGGATGGGTACGCAGTATTTT.

The chain links TRBV25-1 to TRBJ1-2; possible D gene TRBD1, 5 bases. The CDR3 consists of 14 residues. The V gene's germline CDR1 is MGHDK and CDR2 SYGVNS. V lost 3 bases, J lost 1 base, and 9 bases lay in between. The CDR3 coding sequence is TGTGCCAGCAGTGAGGCGACAGTTAACTATGGCTACACCTTC. It encodes CASSEATVNYGYTF.